Listed here are 18 T cell receptor beta chains from one sample, sequenced in a study of Ad26.COV2.S vaccination and SARS-CoV-2 variants. Method: immunoSEQ multiplex PCR; TCRdb's copy keeps in-frame clones and lacks some. The sample lists under 550,000 clones; over 75% were seen once. The treatment: some 19 received Ad26.COV2.S at low or high dose, single or two shots; about 5 received placebo; per-sample allocation not given. Each sample was drawn 63 days after the first injection (of vaccine or placebo). Sample: peripheral blood, taken in a trial of Ad26.COV2.S vaccine versus placebo. These receptors all come from a person aged 18 to 59 who received the Ad26.COV2.S COVID-19 vaccine or a placebo.

The chain uses TRBV9 and TRBJ2-2, with TRBD1 as a possible D gene (5 bases). The germline V gene encodes CDR1 SGDLS and CDR2 YYNGEE. V lost 3 bases, J lost 5 bases, and 17 bases lay in between. This CDR3 contains 16 residues. The CDR3 coding sequence is TGTGCCAGCAGCGCAATAGTTGGGGCGCGGACCGGGGAGCTGTTTTTT. It codes for CASSAIVGARTGELFF.

The J gene is TRBJ1-1, the V gene TRBV29-1; TRBD1 is a possible D gene (5 bases). The length of the CDR3 is 16 residues. The germline V gene encodes CDR1 SQVTM and CDR2 ANQGSEA. The germline V and J ends were trimmed by 3 bases and 1 base, with 18 bases remaining between them. CDR3 nucleotide sequence: TGCAGCGTTGATATCGACAGAGAGTTTACGAACACTGAAGCTTTCTTT. Residues: CSVDIDREFTNTEAFF.

The rearrangement links TRBV9 to TRBJ2-7; 7 bases are a match to TRBD1. The J segment lost 3 bases and the V segment lost 0 bases, leaving 9 bases of the junction unmatched. CDR1 SGDLS and CDR2 YYNGEE come from the germline V gene. The CDR3 runs to 16 residues. This CDR3 is CASSVGGWDSFYEQYF. The CDR3, as DNA: TGTGCCAGCAGCGTAGGAGGATGGGACAGCTTCTACGAGCAGTACTTC.

The chain uses TRBV7-2 and TRBJ2-7; 11 nucleotides line up with TRBD2. Germline CDR1 is SGHTA and CDR2 is FQGNSA. Trimming at V came to 7 bases and at J to 3 bases, leaving 5 bases not matched to a gene. The CDR3 contains 14 residues. The CDR3 sequence: CASTFSGRDYEQYF. The DNA of the CDR3 is TGTGCCAGCACCTTTAGCGGGAGGGACTACGAGCAGTACTTC.

The chain employs TRBV29-1 and TRBJ1-1; D might be TRBD1 (5 bases). CDR1 is SQVTM, CDR2 ANQGSEA, per germline. CDR3 length: 12 amino acids. Trimming removed 4 bases from V and 1 base from J, with 7 bases in between. The CDR3 loop reads CSVGGQNTEAFF. The CDR3 DNA sequence: TGCAGCGTTGGTGGACAGAACACTGAAGCTTTCTTT.

With regard to this clone: The limits of the CDR3 on the DNA are not certain, so only TCRdb's listed CDR3 is given. The V call is TRBV9, the J call TRBJ2-7; TRBD2 was called by the table and not checked on the DNA. CDR1 is SGDLS and CDR2 is YYNGEE in the germline V gene. Ends included, the CDR3 has 16 residues. The CDR3 sequence: CASSRQALASVREQYF.

The V gene is TRBV3-1 (or the pseudogene TRBV3-2), the J gene TRBJ1-3; weak D call: TRBD1 (5 bases). The CDR3 contains 16 residues. V lost 0 bases and J 0 bases, leaving 9 bases between the germline ends. The germline gives CDR1 LGHDT, CDR2 YNNKEL (reference sequence). CDR3 DNA: TGTGCCAGCAGCCAAGAATGGGGGGGCTCTGGAAACACCATATATTTT. It is translated as CASSQEWGGSGNTIYF.

The V gene is TRBV30, the J gene TRBJ1-2, with D tentatively TRBD1 (5 bases). The CDR3 spans 13 residues. V shed 3 bases and J shed 2 bases, with 10 bases lying between them. Germline loops: CDR1 GTSNPN, CDR2 SVGIG (reference sequence). DNA for the CDR3: TGTGCCTGGAGAAAAGGGGCCAACTATGGCTACACCTTC. Translation gives CAWRKGANYGYTF.

CDR3: CSPSTGTGNYEQYF. In DNA form, the CDR3 reads TGCAGCCCCTCCACCGGGACAGGGAACTACGAGCAGTACTTC. V and J are TRBV29-1 and TRBJ2-7; 9 bases line up with TRBD1. There are 14 residues in the CDR3. Trimming at V came to 8 bases and at J to 3 bases, leaving 11 bases not matched to a gene. CDR1 is SQVTM and CDR2 is ANQGSEA in the germline V gene.

The rearrangement links TRBV19 to TRBJ1-5; no reliable D call. The CDR3 runs 12 residues. V was pared by 5 bases and J by 6 bases, with 8 bases between. Germline CDR1 is LNHDA and CDR2 is SQIVND (reference sequence). CDR3 sequence: CASSQGSQPQHF. The CDR3 bases are TGTGCCAGTAGTCAAGGGAGTCAGCCCCAGCATTTT.

The chain links TRBV5-4 to TRBJ2-1; D tentatively reads TRBD1 or TRBD2 (5 bases each). This CDR3 spans 13 amino acids. Trimming removed 4 bases from V and 8 bases from J, with 13 bases in between. Germline V gene sequence: CDR1 SGHNT, CDR2 YYREEE (reference sequence). The CDR3 sequence: CASSLPLGDEQFF. For the CDR3, the DNA is TGTGCCAGCAGCCTTCCTTTGGGGGATGAGCAGTTCTTC. Complete variable domain (other parts from reference TRBV5-4 and TRBJ2-1): ETGVTQSPTHLIKTRGQQVTLRCSSQSGHNTVSWYQQALGQGPQFIFQYYREEENGRGNFPPRFSGLQFPNYSSELNVNALELDDSALYLCASSLPLGDEQFFGPGTRLTVL.

The chain has TRBV4-1 and TRBJ2-6; no reliable D call. The V gene lost 0 bases and the J gene lost 3 bases, with 6 bases spanning the gap. Germline CDR1 reads MGHRA; CDR2 reads YSYEKL. CDR3 size: 15 residues. CDR3 region: CASSQEGYGANVLTF. Here the CDR3 DNA reads TGCGCCAGCAGCCAAGAGGGGTATGGGGCCAACGTCCTGACTTTC.

This CDR3 reads CAISRQGSQPQHF. The DNA for the CDR3 is TGTGCCATCAGCCGACAGGGGAGTCAGCCCCAGCATTTT. V gene TRBV10-3 combines with J gene TRBJ1-5; 8 bases are a match to TRBD1. This CDR3 has 13 residues. Per the germline V gene, CDR1 is ENHRY and CDR2 is SYGVKD. J was trimmed by 6 bases and V by 6 bases; bases with no gene match: 4.

The chain combines TRBV4-2 with TRBJ2-4; D might be TRBD2 (6 bases). The CDR3 consists of 16 residues. Germline lookup yields CDR1 LGHNA and CDR2 YNFKEQ. Deletions cut 1 base from V and 2 bases from J, with 12 bases between. Here the CDR3 reads CASSQGPSASKNIQYF. The CDR3 nucleotides read TGTGCCAGCAGCCAAGGGCCTAGCGCCTCCAAAAACATTCAGTACTTC.

The CDR3 nucleotides are TGTGCCAGCAGCTTTATTCGGGGGGACCGCACAGATACGCAGTATTTT. Translation: CASSFIRGDRTDTQYF. The chain has TRBV7-2 and TRBJ2-3; 7 bases are shared with TRBD2. The germline gives CDR1 SGHTA, CDR2 FQGNSA. V lost 3 bases, J lost 1 base, and 7 bases stayed unmatched. The CDR3 runs to 16 residues.

The rearrangement links TRBV11-2 to TRBJ2-2, with TRBD2 matching 10 bases. CDR3 length: 15 residues. Germline V gene sequence: CDR1 SGHAT, CDR2 FQNNGV. Germline trimming cut 3 bases from V and 7 bases from J; bases unmatched to any gene: 5. The CDR3: CASSFLAGVDGELFF. The DNA of the CDR3 is TGTGCCAGCAGCTTCCTAGCGGGAGTCGACGGGGAGCTGTTTTTT.

The V call is TRBV6-5, the J call TRBJ2-7, with 11 bases identical to TRBD1. J was trimmed by 7 bases and V by 4 bases; bases with no gene match: 6. This CDR3 has 14 residues. Germline-derived CDR1 and CDR2 are MNHEY and SVGAGI. The CDR3 protein is CASSWGTGGGEQYF. The CDR3 coding sequence is TGTGCCAGCAGTTGGGGGACAGGGGGTGGTGAGCAGTACTTC.

Only a few counts were recorded for this clone. The gene calls are TRBV6-5 and TRBJ2-7, with 10 positions matching TRBD1. CDR3 size: 14 residues. V dropped 6 bases and J dropped 3; count of bases not matched to a gene: 5. Germline lookup yields CDR1 MNHEY and CDR2 SVGAGI. The CDR3 nucleotides are TGTGCCAGCAGATCGGGACAGGGGTACTACGAGCAGTACTTC. Amino acids: CASRSGQGYYEQYF.